A selection of T cell receptor beta chains follows, all from one sample in a study of T cell changes during pregnancy in multiple sclerosis. Some clones are missing from TCRdb's copy, which holds only in-frame ones; the method was immunoSEQ multiplex PCR. This sample has more than 80,000 clones, with approximately 91% found just once. The specimen comprised PBMCs, sampled in the first trimester of pregnancy. The receptors originated from a female donor in good health, serving as a control in a pregnancy study. Some clones in this sample may be carry-over from other donors' samples. CDR3s include the opening cysteine and the closing phenylalanine or tryptophan. Fields, in order: D gene, J gene, V gene, clone size, CDR3 DNA, CDR3 protein. A D gene is named only where the DNA matches it firmly. Expanded clones are given a class, and other clones once, few, many or no size at all.

TRBD1 TRBJ2-7 TRBV7-8 - TGTGCCAGCAGCTCGTACCGGGACAGGGCCCACGAGCAGTACTTC CASSSYRDRAHEQYF
- TRBJ1-5 TRBV16 - TGTGCCAGCAGGCCTACAGGGTTTCGAAATCAGCCCCAGCATTTT CASRPTGFRNQPQHF
TRBD2 TRBJ2-5 TRBV10-1 - TGCGCCAGCAGTGAAGGGACTAGCCAAGAGACCCAGTACTTC CASSEGTSQETQYF
- TRBJ1-1 TRBV11-3 - TGTGCCAGCAGGGCAGACCGGCAGGGAATGAACACTGAAGCTTTCTTT CASRADRQGMNTEAFF
TRBD2 TRBJ2-7 TRBV29-1 - TGCAGCGTCGGGGGGTTCTCCTACGAGCAGTACTTC CSVGGFSYEQYF
- TRBJ2-2 TRBV19 few TGTGCCAGTAGTTTCGGACTGATAGGGGAGCTGTTTTTT CASSFGLIGELFF
- TRBJ2-7 TRBV6-1 - TGTGCCAGCAGTGAAGCTAGCAACTCCTACGAGCAGTACTTC CASSEASNSYEQYF
- TRBJ1-4 TRBV7-8 - TGTGCCAGCAGCTTCCAACGGACTTCCATCTCGCTGTTTTTT CASSFQRTSISLFF
- TRBJ1-2 TRBV5-1 - TGCGCCAGCAGCTTGGACCCGGGACAAGACTATGGCTACACCTTC CASSLDPGQDYGYTF
TRBD2 TRBJ2-1 TRBV7-9 - TGTGCCACCCCCATTGGGGGGGGATTAGAGTTCTTC CATPIGGGLEFF
- TRBJ1-1 TRBV10-2 - TGCGCCAGCAGCCTTTCGGACAAGGGACTCCCTGAAGCTTTCTTT CASSLSDKGLPEAFF
TRBD2 TRBJ2-3 TRBV11-2 - TGTGCCAGCAGCTTGGGGGGACTAGCGGGACTAGTCAGGACAGATACGCAGTATTTT CASSLGGLAGLVRTDTQYF
TRBD2 TRBJ2-1 TRBV14 - TGTGCCAGCAGCCAGGGACTAGCGGGGGCCCTCTCCTACAATGAGCAGTTCTTC CASSQGLAGALSYNEQFF
- TRBJ1-3 TRBV6-5 - TGTGCCAGCGGCGGGAACGGGGGCTCTGGAAACACCATATATTTT CASGGNGGSGNTIYF
- TRBJ2-1 TRBV6-4 - TGTGCCAGCAGCCCAATTTGGACAGAGCCGAGCTCCTACAATGAGCAGTTCTTC CASSPIWTEPSSYNEQFF
TRBD1 TRBJ2-1 TRBV30 - TGTGCCTGGAGTCCCCGGGAACTATCAGGGGGCGAGCAGTTCTTC CAWSPRELSGGEQFF